This TCR beta chain came from a study of regulatory T cells in long-lasting Graves disease. Study in general: Under 3 months of antithyroid drugs had been taken by newly diagnosed Graves' patients.

This clonotype has ten or more counts. As to time point: newly diagnosed GD, antithyroid drugs for less than 3 months. With RNA extracted from PBMCs as input, the TCR library was made. In germline, CDR1 is SNHLY, CDR2 FYNNEI. V was pared by 1 base and J by 1 base, with 8 bases between. This CDR3 is built from 14 residues. Construction of the TCR beta libraries employed iRepertoire HTBI primers in conjunction with Arm-PCR of CDR3 regions. TCRdb analysed the multiplex PCR reads with MiXCR anew, one entry per CDR3 protein. The top ten clones hold approximately 17% of a sample with 400,000 to 500,000 distinct CDR3 sequences, around 15% of them seen once. This sample was also put to use in a study of T cells in Graves' hyperthyroidism and ophthalmopathy. That paper states: Stability of Graves' hyperthyroidism was defined as absent ophthalmopathy progression within 18 months. Uncontrolled infection, other autoimmune disease, pregnancy or lactation barred patients from enrollment.

Sequenced here: peripheral blood mononuclear cells (PBMCs), sampled at new diagnosis, from a patient treated with antithyroid drugs. The clonotype was recovered from a woman in her forties or fifties with Graves disease. This sequence joins TRBV2 and TRBJ2-7; no firm D call. The CDR3 DNA follows: TGTGCCAGCAGTGAAGGCGTGGGGTCCTACGAGCAGTACTTC. Translating it yields CASSEGVGSYEQYF.